This TCR beta chain originates from a study of prognosis after radiotherapy for stage I lung cancer (dated by TCRdb to the early 2020s). In terms of the full investigation: Between April 2018 and early 2019, roughly 18 patients with stage I NSCLC were enrolled in Nanjing, China. Fourteen patients had newly diagnosed primary stage I lung tumors, and a few had oligometastatic NSCLC after surgical resection of the primary tumor. Every patient was regarded as medically inoperable, because of comorbidities in about twelve cases and refusal of surgery in over five cases. The cohort included under 15 men and roughly six women, with a median age of approximately 74 years and a range of about 53 to 90 years. About twelve patients had adenocarcinoma and about seven had squamous cell carcinoma as the tumor histology. SBRT was delivered in 3 to 5 fractions with a biologically effective dose of at least 100 Gy, and image-guided IMRT or VMAT was used for delivery. Concurrent therapy was not administered to any patient alongside SBRT. After SBRT, distant metastases developed in about 20% of the 19 patients at a median of approximately seven months, while the remaining 15 patients had no significant progression. Peripheral blood TCR beta repertoires were profiled in stage I NSCLC patients before and after stereotactic body radiotherapy, and the repertoires were related to distant failure. A total of 40 or so blood samples from 20 or so patients were sequenced, with one sample obtained before and one obtained after SBRT for each patient. General conclusions and limits of the study: Post-SBRT Shannon entropy and its change from baseline were lower in patients who developed distant metastases; baseline Shannon entropy was not associated with metastases. No determination of tumor specificity was made for expanded TCR clones. TRBV and TRBJ usage frequencies reportedly differed by metastasis status, in two V genes at baseline and in fewer than ten V and two J genes after SBRT. Limitations of the study included a small cohort and short follow-up, and the study findings need independent validation. A decrease in unique TCR clone counts was observed after SBRT (median roughly 10,000 before versus some 7,000 after; Wilcoxon paired P=0.011). None of the reported P values were adjusted for multiple comparisons.

A distance of 15 bases separates the germline ends of V and J, which lose 6 bases and 5 bases respectively. Taken from the germline V gene (reference sequence), the CDR1 and CDR2 loops are LGHDT and YNNKEL. The CDR3 contains 14 residues, cysteine and phenylalanine counted. Just CDR3 DNA is preserved here, 42 bases in frame from base 1. Two rounds of multiplex PCR on genomic DNA were used to amplify the TCR beta CDR3 region. In the first PCR round, primers specific to each TRBV and TRBJ gene were used, and the primer sequences were filed in Chinese patent CN105087789A. Universal primers were used in the second PCR round. The Roche High Pure PCR Template Preparation Kit was used to extract genomic DNA from the frozen PBMCs. Paired-end sequencing with 151 bp reads was performed on the libraries using an Illumina HiSeq 3000. Turning to the authors' computational methods: CutAdapt was used to discard raw reads that did not contain the multiplex PCR primer sequences. High-quality paired reads were merged into contigs with PEAR. TRB V, D and J gene segments were assigned to each contig with MiXCR by alignment to reference sequences. CDR3 sequences were clustered by base quality and sequence similarity to remove sequencing errors. Shannon entropy normalized by the natural log of productive TCR sequence number was used as the measure of diversity. Clonality was defined as one minus Shannon entropy divided by the natural log of the number of unique clonotypes. Progression-free survival cut-offs for repertoire metrics were chosen using the Youden index of ROC curves, with analyses run in R 3.5.3. The public reads were quality trimmed at Q25 with fastp and then assembled into clones with MiXCR by TCRdb, keeping productive beta chains. Rows with a matching CDR3 protein are joined into one entry that keeps the most common DNA and genes. TCRdb assigned the V and J calls; the authors' analysis was not used. The sample contains 45,000 to 70,000 distinct CDR3 sequences, around 27% of them found a single time. The biggest ten clones account for more than 6.5% of the sample.

This clonotype was detected many times. Which antigen it targets is not known. There are no base qualities to consult, and no much larger clone falls within one base. A history of other malignancies or of prior chemotherapy or radiotherapy was absent in all patients, and node-negative disease was shown on CT and PET/CT in all patients. At each of the two time points, around 5.9 milliliters of peripheral venous blood were collected into EDTA tubes. Ficoll-Paque Plus density-gradient centrifugation was used to isolate PBMCs. Right after collection, samples were placed at -80 degrees C and kept there until analysis.

The sample here was PBMCs, taken before or after stereotactic body radiation therapy (not recorded which). The TCR originated in a donor over 45 with non-small cell lung cancer. Rearrangement joined TRBV3-1 to TRBJ2-3; no D segment can be confidently identified. The bases read TGTGCCAGCAGTAAGTACCGGGCCAGAGATACGCAGTATTTT. Its translation is CASSKYRARDTQYF.